This T cell receptor beta chain comes out of a study of blood T cells in healthy people across ages. PCR was performed a second time for 7 to 11 cycles using a sample-barcoded 5' primer and a J-beta primer mix. TCRdb re-called the 5' RACE reads through MiXCR, storing one row per CDR3 protein. The data contain 1.5 million to 1.9 million distinct CDR3 sequences, 40% to 45% of them seen just once; the ten biggest clones take up roughly 3.7%. This clonotype came up a few times. No antigen is known for it. The V end was cut by 6 bases, the J end by 3 bases, with 12 bases between. Germline loops: CDR1 DFQATT, CDR2 SNEGSKA (reference sequence). The CDR3 runs 12 residues. Findings and caveats of the study: Researchers judged that diversity estimates from one million T cells fell short of true values. Changes seen in expanded clonotypes were possibly confounded by donor CMV status left unknown.

The chain combines TRBV20-1 with TRBJ2-7; D ambiguous. Sequenced material: blood. This TCR was recovered from a woman between 18 and 29 years old in good health. The CDR3 here is CSAQTQIYEQYF. The CDR3 DNA follows: TGCAGTGCCCAGACCCAGATCTACGAGCAGTACTTC.